The 20 T cell receptor beta chains below were found in one sample sequenced in a study of neurological immune-mediated disorders. TCRdb called the 5' RACE reads again in MiXCR, with one record for every CDR3 protein. This sample has tens of thousands of distinct CDR3 sequences, with over 4% found just once. The sample taken for sequencing was PBMCs. The source of these receptors is a man aged 45-65 years with multiple sclerosis.

This clonotype came up many times. The chain carries TRBV20-1 and TRBJ2-1, with D possibly being TRBD1 or TRBD2 (5 bases each). V was shortened by 0 bases and J by 3 bases, with 15 bases between the two germline ends. This CDR3 contains 16 residues. CDR1 is DFQATT and CDR2 is SNEGSKA in the germline V gene (reference sequence). The CDR3 reads CSARDHGQGDYNEQFF. DNA for the CDR3: TGCAGTGCTAGAGATCACGGTCAGGGAGACTACAATGAGCAGTTCTTC.

This clonotype has at least ten counts. This chain uses TRBV15 with TRBJ1-2; 8 nucleotides agree with TRBD1. The CDR3 loop spans 14 amino acids. Germline V gene lookup returns CDR1 LNHNV and CDR2 YYDKDF (reference sequence). V was pared by 5 bases and J by 1 base, with 3 bases of the junction left unmatched. CDR3 nucleotides: TGTGCCACCAGCGGACAGGGTTTTAACTATGGCTACACCTTC. Its protein product is CATSGQGFNYGYTF.

This clonotype was observed at least ten times. The V and J genes are TRBV20-1 and TRBJ1-1; 7 nucleotides match TRBD1. The junction had 6 bases not matched to a gene; V was cut back by 5 bases and J by 6 bases. Looked up from germline, CDR1 is DFQATT and CDR2 is SNEGSKA (reference sequence). This CDR3 is 12 amino acids long. The CDR3 region is CSAPRGVSEAFF. The CDR3 DNA reads as TGCAGTGCTCCCAGGGGGGTTTCTGAAGCTTTCTTT.

Ten or more counts support this clonotype. The rearrangement links TRBV20-1 to TRBJ2-5, with D uncertain. V gave up 2 bases and J gave up 5 bases, with 15 bases separating them. CDR3 length equals 14 residues. The germline V gene has CDR1 DFQATT and CDR2 SNEGSKA (reference sequence). The CDR3 coding sequence is TGCAGTGCTAGATCTTTAGGGTTTAGGGAGACCCAGTACTTC. It translates to CSARSLGFRETQYF.

This clonotype appeared many times. J is TRBJ2-7 and V is TRBV20-1, with 9 bases lining up with TRBD2. The V and J ends lost 1 base and 5 bases, in that order; junction bases with no gene match: 6. The V gene's germline CDR1 is DFQATT and CDR2 SNEGSKA (reference sequence). There are 14 residues in the CDR3. CDR3 sequence reads: CSARVAGGPNEQYV. The DNA for the CDR3 is TGCAGTGCTAGAGTCGCGGGGGGGCCCAACGAGCAGTACGTC.

This clonotype showed up many times. The V gene is TRBV20-1, the J gene TRBJ1-4; the D is unclear. The V gene lost 4 bases and the J gene lost 0 bases, with 6 bases spanning the gap. Germline lookup yields CDR1 DFQATT and CDR2 SNEGSKA (reference sequence). The CDR3 consists of 13 residues. CDR3 sequence (DNA): TGCAGTGCTAAGATCACAACTAATGAAAAACTGTTTTTT. Protein product: CSAKITTNEKLFF.

In this sample, this clonotype turned up many times. The rearrangement joins TRBV19 to TRBJ1-5; 11 bases align to TRBD1. The trim removed 5 bases at V and 1 base at J, leaving 10 bases unmatched. Per germline, CDR1 LNHDA and CDR2 SQIVND (reference sequence). The CDR3 length is 18 residues. CDR3 protein: CASSPRGQGASSNQPQHF. The CDR3, as DNA: TGTGCCAGTAGTCCTCGAGGACAGGGGGCCTCGAGCAATCAGCCCCAGCATTTT. Drawing the rest from reference TRBV19 and TRBJ1-5, the complete variable domain is DGGITQSPKYLFRKEGQNVTLSCEQNLNHDAMYWYRQDPGQGLRLIYYSQIVNDFQKGDIAEGYSVSREKKESFPLTVTSAQKNPTAFYLCASSPRGQGASSNQPQHFGDGTRLSIL.

This rearrangement joins TRBV7-9 to TRBJ1-4; D call uncertain. Germline lookup yields CDR1 SEHNR and CDR2 FQNEAQ (reference sequence). The CDR3 extends over 15 amino acids. Trimming took off 5 bases at V and 7 bases at J, with 17 bases between the two ends. The CDR3 sequence: CASSPYDILGEKLFF. The CDR3 DNA is TGTGCCAGCAGCCCCTACGACATCCTTGGTGAAAAACTGTTTTTT.

This clonotype was observed many times. This chain joins TRBV24-1 and TRBJ2-7, with no clear D. The germline V gene has CDR1 KGHDR and CDR2 SFDVKD. The CDR3 has 8 amino acids. V shed 10 bases and J shed 12 bases, with 9 bases lying between them. CDR3 sequence (DNA): TGTGCCACTCCTGAAAGGTACGTC. Translation: CATPERYV.

The V and J genes are TRBV4-1 and TRBJ1-1; 9 positions match TRBD1. The CDR3 totals 17 residues. The junction had 10 bases not matched to a gene; V was cut back by 4 bases and J by 1 base. The germline V gene encodes CDR1 MGHRA and CDR2 YSYEKL. The DNA of the CDR3 is TGCGCCAGCAGCCTCGTCCCGGGACAGGGAAGGAACACTGAAGCTTTCTTT. It specifies CASSLVPGQGRNTEAFF.

This clonotype was seen ten or more times. The chain joins TRBV12-3 or TRBV12-4 to TRBJ2-7, with D possibly TRBD1 on 5 matching bases. V lost 3 bases, J lost 2 bases, and 14 bases lay in between. The CDR3 consists of 15 residues. This CDR3 is CASSFGVGHTYEQYV. CDR3 in DNA: TGTGCCAGCAGTTTTGGGGTGGGGCACACCTACGAGCAGTACGTC.

This clonotype was counted at least ten times. This chain connects TRBV7-9 to TRBJ2-5; no clear D. The CDR3 is 12 residues long. Germline V lookup: CDR1 SEHNR, CDR2 FQNEAQ (reference sequence). V was cut by 5 bases and J by 2 bases, with 6 bases left in between. CDR3 protein: CASSANQETQYF. CDR3 nucleotides: TGTGCCAGCAGCGCGAATCAAGAGACCCAGTACTTC.

This clonotype has at least ten counts. The CDR3 DNA sequence: TGCAGCGTCAGGACACCGGCTAACTATGGCTACACCTTC. Translating it yields CSVRTPANYGYTF. The V call is TRBV29-1, the J call TRBJ1-2, with D possibly matching TRBD1 (5 bases). Trimming pared 6 bases from V and 0 bases from J, leaving 11 bases between. Germline V CDR1 and CDR2: SQVTM, ANQGSEA. The CDR3 is 13 residues long.

This clonotype has at least ten counts. The CDR3 loop is CASSLDLGWRTAFYEQYF. The CDR3 region has the DNA TGTGCCAGCAGCTTAGACCTAGGTTGGAGGACAGCATTCTACGAGCAGTACTTC. The chain combines TRBV7-2 with TRBJ2-7; D is possibly TRBD1 (6 bases). This CDR3 comprises 18 residues. Looked up from germline, CDR1 is SGHTA and CDR2 is FQGNSA. Trimming took off 1 base at V and 3 bases at J, with 22 bases between the two ends.

This clonotype was picked up many times. The chain uses TRBV5-1 and TRBJ2-2; D tentatively reads TRBD1 or TRBD2 (5 bases each). This CDR3 is 17 amino acids long. In germline, CDR1 is SGHRS, CDR2 YFSETQ. V was shortened by 5 bases and J by 7 bases, with 24 bases between the two germline ends. This CDR3 reads CASRWDGRVGNIGELFF. The CDR3 DNA sequence: TGCGCCAGCAGGTGGGACGGGCGCGTTGGTAATATCGGGGAGCTGTTTTTT.

This clonotype appeared many times. The rearrangement links TRBV20-1 to TRBJ1-5; a possible D gene is TRBD1 (6 bases). Trimming left V 3 bases short and J 1 base short, with 16 bases between. The CDR3 spans 16 residues. Germline V gene data show CDR1 as DFQATT and CDR2 as SNEGSKA (reference sequence). The CDR3: CSARTTGHPSNQPQHF. DNA for the CDR3: TGCAGTGCTAGGACGACGGGACACCCGAGCAATCAGCCCCAGCATTTT.

The sample holds many counts of this clonotype. This chain joins TRBV10-2 and TRBJ1-5; no clear D. V lost 2 bases, J lost 0 bases, and 8 bases lay in between. The germline V gene has CDR1 WSHSY and CDR2 SAAADI. The CDR3 runs 15 residues. The CDR3 DNA is TGCGCCAGCAGTGAGCGAAGGGATAGCAATCAGCCCCAGCATTTT. Protein: CASSERRDSNQPQHF.

This clonotype appeared many times. The genes are TRBV7-2 and TRBJ1-2, with TRBD1 matching over 9 bases. This CDR3 contains 18 residues. Per the germline V gene, CDR1 is SGHTA and CDR2 is FQGNSA. With 5 bases clipped from V and 4 bases from J, the junction kept 17 bases outside the gene matches. CDR3 DNA sequence: TGTGCCAGCAGCCCTGCGGGATGGACAGGGGTCGAGAGCTATGGCTACACCTTC. Translating it yields CASSPAGWTGVESYGYTF.

This clonotype has a count of ten or more. The V gene is TRBV5-5, the J gene TRBJ2-7; D ambiguous. The CDR3 totals 13 residues. Trimming pared 3 bases from V and 2 bases from J, leaving 9 bases between. Germline CDR1 reads SGHKS; CDR2 reads YYEKEE (reference sequence). Here the CDR3 reads CASSYWLTYEQYF. The CDR3 bases are TGTGCCAGCAGCTATTGGCTAACCTACGAGCAGTACTTC.

This clonotype occurred many times. This chain uses TRBV28 with TRBJ1-1, with 8 bases identical to TRBD1. The CDR3 spans 15 residues. V shed 2 bases, J shed 6 bases, and the junction held 8 bases outside the gene matches. Germline-derived CDR1 and CDR2 are MDHEN and SYDVKM. The CDR3 DNA sequence: TGTGCCAGCAGTTTAGGACAGGGTGGGAGGGCTGAAGCTTTCTTT. As protein: CASSLGQGGRAEAFF.